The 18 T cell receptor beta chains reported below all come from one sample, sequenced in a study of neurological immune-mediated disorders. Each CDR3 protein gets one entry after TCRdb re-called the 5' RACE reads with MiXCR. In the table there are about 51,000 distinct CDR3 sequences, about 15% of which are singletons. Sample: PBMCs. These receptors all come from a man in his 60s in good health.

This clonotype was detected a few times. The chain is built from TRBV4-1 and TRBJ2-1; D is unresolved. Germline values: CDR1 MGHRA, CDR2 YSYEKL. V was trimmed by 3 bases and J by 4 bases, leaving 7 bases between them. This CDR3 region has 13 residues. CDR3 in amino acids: CASSHQVYNEQFF. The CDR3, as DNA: TGCGCCAGCAGCCATCAGGTTTACAATGAGCAGTTCTTC.

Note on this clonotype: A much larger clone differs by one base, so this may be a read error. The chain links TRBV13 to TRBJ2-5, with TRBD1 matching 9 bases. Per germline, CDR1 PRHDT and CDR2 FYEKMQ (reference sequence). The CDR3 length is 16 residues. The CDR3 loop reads CVSSSPGTGNQETQYF. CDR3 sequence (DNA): TGTGTCAGCAGCTCCCCCGGGACAGGGAACCAAGAGACCCAGTACTTC.

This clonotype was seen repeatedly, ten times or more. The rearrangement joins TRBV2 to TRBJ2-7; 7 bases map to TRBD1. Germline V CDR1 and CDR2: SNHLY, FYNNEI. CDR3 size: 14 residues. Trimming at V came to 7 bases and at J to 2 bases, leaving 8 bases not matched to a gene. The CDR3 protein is CASMGQTAPYEQYF. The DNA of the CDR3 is TGTGCCAGCATGGGACAGACCGCACCCTACGAGCAGTACTTC.

CDR3 residues: CASSQPLGTDPRKLFF. The CDR3 nucleotides are TGTGCCAGCAGCCAACCCCTAGGAACTGACCCGAGGAAACTGTTTTTT. The chain couples TRBV4-2 to TRBJ1-4; D is unresolved. This CDR3 has 16 residues. CDR1 and CDR2 (germline): LGHNA, YNFKEQ. V lost 2 bases to trimming and J lost 11 bases, with 21 bases between them.

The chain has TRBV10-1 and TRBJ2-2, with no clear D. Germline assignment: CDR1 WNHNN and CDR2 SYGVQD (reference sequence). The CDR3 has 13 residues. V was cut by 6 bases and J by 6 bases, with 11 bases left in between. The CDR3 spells CASRLSPSGELFF. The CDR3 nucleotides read TGCGCCAGCAGACTATCCCCCTCCGGGGAGCTGTTTTTT.

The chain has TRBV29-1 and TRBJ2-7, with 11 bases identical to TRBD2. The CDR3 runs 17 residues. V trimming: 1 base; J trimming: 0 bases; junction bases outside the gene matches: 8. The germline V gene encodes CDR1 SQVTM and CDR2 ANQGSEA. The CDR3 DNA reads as TGCAGCGTTGAAGGGCCGGGACTAGCGGTTAGCTCCTACGAGCAGTACTTC. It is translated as CSVEGPGLAVSSYEQYF.

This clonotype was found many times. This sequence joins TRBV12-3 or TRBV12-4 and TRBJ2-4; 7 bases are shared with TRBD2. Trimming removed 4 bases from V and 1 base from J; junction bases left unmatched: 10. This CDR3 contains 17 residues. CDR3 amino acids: CASSSHPSGKAKNIQYF. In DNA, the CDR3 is TGTGCCAGCAGTTCCCATCCAAGCGGGAAGGCCAAAAACATTCAGTACTTC.

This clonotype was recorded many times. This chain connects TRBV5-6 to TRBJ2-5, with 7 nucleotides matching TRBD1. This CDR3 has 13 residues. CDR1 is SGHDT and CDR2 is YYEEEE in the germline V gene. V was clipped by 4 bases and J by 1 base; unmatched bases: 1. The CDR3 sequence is CASSRDSQETQYF. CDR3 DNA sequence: TGTGCCAGCAGCCGGGACAGCCAAGAGACCCAGTACTTC.

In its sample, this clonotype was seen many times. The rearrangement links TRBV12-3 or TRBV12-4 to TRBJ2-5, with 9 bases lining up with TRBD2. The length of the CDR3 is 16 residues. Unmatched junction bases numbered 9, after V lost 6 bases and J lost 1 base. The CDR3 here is CASSSHGTSSQETQYF. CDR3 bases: TGTGCCAGCAGCTCCCATGGGACTAGCTCCCAAGAGACCCAGTACTTC.

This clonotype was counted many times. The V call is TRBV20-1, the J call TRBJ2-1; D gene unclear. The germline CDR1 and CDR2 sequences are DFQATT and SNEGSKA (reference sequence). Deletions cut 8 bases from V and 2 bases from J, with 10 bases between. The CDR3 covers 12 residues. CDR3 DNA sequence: TGCAGTTCCGGTCCCACCTACAATGAGCAGTTCTTC. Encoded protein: CSSGPTYNEQFF.

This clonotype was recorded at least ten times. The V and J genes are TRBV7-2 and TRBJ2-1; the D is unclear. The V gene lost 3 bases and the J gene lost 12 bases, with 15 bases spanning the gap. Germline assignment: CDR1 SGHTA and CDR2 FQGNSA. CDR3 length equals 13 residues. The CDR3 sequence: CASSFSQSHWQFF. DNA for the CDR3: TGTGCCAGCAGCTTCTCCCAATCCCATTGGCAGTTCTTC.

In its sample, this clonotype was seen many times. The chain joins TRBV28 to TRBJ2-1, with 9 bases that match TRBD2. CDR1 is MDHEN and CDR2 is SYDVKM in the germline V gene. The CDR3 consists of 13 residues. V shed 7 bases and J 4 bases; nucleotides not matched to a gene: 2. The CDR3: CASNAGGYNEQFF. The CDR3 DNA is TGTGCCAGCAATGCGGGAGGGTACAATGAGCAGTTCTTC.

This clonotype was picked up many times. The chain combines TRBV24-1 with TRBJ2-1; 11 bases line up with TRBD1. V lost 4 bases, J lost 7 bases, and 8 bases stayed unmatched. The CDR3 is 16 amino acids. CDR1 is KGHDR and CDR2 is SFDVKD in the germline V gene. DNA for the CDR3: TGTGCCACCAGTGACCCCGGGACAGGGGGTAGGAATGAGCAGTTCTTC. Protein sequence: CATSDPGTGGRNEQFF.

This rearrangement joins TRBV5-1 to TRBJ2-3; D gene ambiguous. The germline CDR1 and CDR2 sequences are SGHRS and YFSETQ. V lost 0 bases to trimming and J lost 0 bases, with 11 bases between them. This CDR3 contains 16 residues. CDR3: CASSLDPAASTDTQYF. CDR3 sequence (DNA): TGCGCCAGCAGCTTGGACCCAGCAGCTAGCACAGATACGCAGTATTTT.

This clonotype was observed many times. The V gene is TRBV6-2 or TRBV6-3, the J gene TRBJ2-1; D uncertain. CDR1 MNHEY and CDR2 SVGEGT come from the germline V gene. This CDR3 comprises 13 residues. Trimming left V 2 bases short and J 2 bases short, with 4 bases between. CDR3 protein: CASSYDAYNEQFF. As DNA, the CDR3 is TGTGCCAGCAGTTACGACGCCTACAATGAGCAGTTCTTC.

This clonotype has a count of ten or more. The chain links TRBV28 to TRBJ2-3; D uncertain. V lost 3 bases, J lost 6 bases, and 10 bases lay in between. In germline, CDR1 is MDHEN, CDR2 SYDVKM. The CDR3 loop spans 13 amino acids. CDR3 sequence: CASSFLAIDTQYF. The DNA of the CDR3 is TGTGCCAGCAGTTTTTTAGCTATCGATACGCAGTATTTT.

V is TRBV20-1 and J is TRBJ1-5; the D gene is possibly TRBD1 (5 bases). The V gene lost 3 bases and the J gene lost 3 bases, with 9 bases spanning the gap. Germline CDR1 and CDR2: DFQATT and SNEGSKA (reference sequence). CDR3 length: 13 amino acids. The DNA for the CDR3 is TGCAGTGCTAGGGGGCTTGACAATCAGCCCCAGCATTTT. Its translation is CSARGLDNQPQHF.

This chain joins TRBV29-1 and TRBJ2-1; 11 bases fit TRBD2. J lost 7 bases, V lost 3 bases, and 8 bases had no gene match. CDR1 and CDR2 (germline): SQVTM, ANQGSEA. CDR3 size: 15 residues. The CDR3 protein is CSVEGLAGGNNEQFF. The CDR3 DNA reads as TGCAGCGTTGAGGGCCTAGCGGGAGGTAATAATGAGCAGTTCTTC.